This passage covers 30 T cell receptor beta chains from one sample sequenced in a study of CD8 T cells in ankylosing spondylitis. TCRdb reanalysed the 5' RACE reads using MiXCR and keeps one entry per CDR3 protein. The sample shows 25,000 or so distinct CDR3 sequences, roughly 7.9% of them seen only once. Sequences were obtained from blood. These receptors all stem from a male donor with ankylosing spondylitis or in good health (not recorded which).

This clonotype was recorded at least ten times. The rearrangement joins TRBV12-3 or TRBV12-4 to TRBJ1-5; no clear D gene. The V end lost 4 bases, the J end lost 5 bases, and 6 bases lay between the germline ends. The CDR3 contains 12 residues. CDR3 region: CASSSRYQPQHF. CDR3 nucleotides: TGTGCCAGCAGTTCAAGATATCAGCCCCAGCATTTT.

This clonotype was counted a few times. The chain is built from TRBV13 and TRBJ1-4; TRBD1 matches at 7 bases. Germline lookup yields CDR1 PRHDT and CDR2 FYEKMQ (reference sequence). The V and J ends lost 5 bases and 10 bases, in that order; junction bases with no gene match: 7. There are 13 residues in the CDR3. The CDR3 here is CASSPQRTGKLFF. As DNA, the CDR3 is TGTGCCAGCAGCCCCCAACGGACAGGAAAACTGTTTTTT.

CDR3 protein: CASSNSLSTTNEKLFF. The DNA for the CDR3 is TGTGCCAGCAGCAATTCCTTGAGTACAACTAATGAAAAACTGTTTTTT. The rearrangement joins TRBV7-3 to TRBJ1-4; D remains ambiguous. Germline V gene data show CDR1 as SGHTA and CDR2 as FQGTGA. V gave up 5 bases and J gave up 0 bases, with 13 bases separating them. The CDR3 consists of 16 residues.

This clonotype was observed at least ten times. V and J are TRBV29-1 and TRBJ2-5, with 8 bases lining up with TRBD1. Germline CDR1 reads SQVTM; CDR2 reads ANQGSEA. There are 12 residues in the CDR3. Trimming at V came to 3 bases and at J to 5 bases, leaving 2 bases not matched to a gene. The CDR3 region is CSVEAGGETQYF. Written as DNA, the CDR3 is TGCAGCGTTGAGGCAGGGGGCGAGACCCAGTACTTC. The whole variable domain, filled in from reference TRBV29-1 and TRBJ2-5, reads SAVISQKPSRDICQRGTSLTIQCQVDSQVTMMFWYRQQPGQSLTLIATANQGSEATYESGFVIDKFPISRPNLTFSTLTVSNMSPEDSSIYLCSVEAGGETQYFGPGTRLLVL.

Only a few counts were recorded for this clonotype. The V call is TRBV20-1, the J call TRBJ1-1; D remains unclear. CDR1 is DFQATT and CDR2 is SNEGSKA in the germline V gene (reference sequence). V was cut by 6 bases and J by 5 bases, with 16 bases left in between. CDR3 length equals 13 residues. The CDR3 DNA reads TGCAGTGCCCGGGGAAACGCGAATACTGAAGCTTTCTTT. Translating it yields CSARGNANTEAFF.

The chain recombines TRBV29-1 with TRBJ1-2, with no clear D. V was pared by 3 bases and J by 14 bases, with 13 bases between. Germline CDR1 and CDR2: SQVTM and ANQGSEA. The CDR3 has 10 amino acids. The CDR3 DNA is TGCAGCGTTGACGCCGTCCACGATACCTTC. Its translation is CSVDAVHDTF.

This clonotype was counted ten times or more. The chain has TRBV12-3 or TRBV12-4 and TRBJ2-4; no definite D call. There are 14 residues in the CDR3. V lost 5 bases to trimming and J lost 0 bases, with 8 bases between them. CDR3 protein: CASSQTEAKNIQYF. DNA of the CDR3: TGTGCCAGCAGTCAGACGGAAGCCAAAAACATTCAGTACTTC.

This clonotype occurred a few times. The chain is built from TRBV4-2 and TRBJ2-3; 9 bases fit TRBD2. V shed 5 bases and J 2 bases; nucleotides not matched to a gene: 8. The CDR3 is 16 amino acids. Germline V gives CDR1 LGHNA, CDR2 YNFKEQ. The CDR3 DNA reads as TGTGCCAGCAGCACCCGTAGCGGGGGATCCACAGATACGCAGTATTTT. Protein sequence: CASSTRSGGSTDTQYF.

The chain combines TRBV28 with TRBJ1-1; 7 nucleotides agree with TRBD1. This CDR3 region has 14 residues. Germline V gene data show CDR1 as MDHEN and CDR2 as SYDVKM. The V segment lost 6 bases and the J segment 1 base; nucleotides outside the gene matches: 5. The CDR3 region has the DNA TGTGCCAGCAGGAAACAGGGGCCGAACACTGAAGCTTTCTTT. This sequence encodes CASRKQGPNTEAFF.

This chain links TRBV24-1 with TRBJ2-7; the D gene could be TRBD1 or TRBD2 (5 bases each). Trimming left V 4 bases short and J 5 bases short, with 20 bases between. Looked up from germline, CDR1 is KGHDR and CDR2 is SFDVKD. The length of the CDR3 is 16 residues. In DNA form, the CDR3 reads TGTGCCACCAGTGACGCCGGGACCCGCTCGATGCACGAGCAGTACTTC. This translates into CATSDAGTRSMHEQYF.

Only a few counts were recorded for this clonotype. The V call is TRBV6-5, the J call TRBJ2-2; D gene unclear. The germline V gene encodes CDR1 MNHEY and CDR2 SVGAGI. V dropped 5 bases and J dropped 4 bases, with 5 bases sitting between them. This CDR3 is built from 12 residues. For the CDR3, the DNA is TGTGCCAGCAGTCGAGGCACCGGGGAGCTGTTTTTT. Residues: CASSRGTGELFF.

There are a few counts of this clonotype. J is TRBJ1-1 and V is TRBV7-9; the D is unclear. V lost 0 bases and J 8 bases, leaving 7 bases between the germline ends. The V gene's germline CDR1 is SEHNR and CDR2 FQNEAQ (reference sequence). The CDR3 consists of 12 residues. CDR3 coding DNA: TGTGCCAGCAGCTTAGCGTCGGTGGAAGCTTTCTTT. Its translation: CASSLASVEAFF.

The chain is built from TRBV29-1 and TRBJ2-5, with D possibly matching TRBD2 (6 bases). V lost 5 bases, J lost 5 bases, and 15 bases lay in between. There are 13 residues in the CDR3. Germline loops: CDR1 SQVTM, CDR2 ANQGSEA. CDR3 nucleotides: TGCAGCGTTCGGGGAGTTGCGGGGGAGACCCAGTACTTC. This translates into CSVRGVAGETQYF.

This chain connects TRBV28 to TRBJ2-2; possible D gene TRBD1, 5 bases. Germline CDR1 and CDR2: MDHEN and SYDVKM. The CDR3 length is 14 residues. The V gene lost 6 bases and the J gene lost 1 base, with 9 bases spanning the gap. The CDR3 DNA reads as TGTGCCAGCAGATCCCAGGGGAACACCGGGGAGCTGTTTTTT. Translating gives CASRSQGNTGELFF. Full variable domain (outside the CDR3, taken from reference TRBV28 and TRBJ2-2): DVKVTQSSRYLVKRTGEKVFLECVQDMDHENMFWYRQDPGLGLRLIYFSYDVKMKEKGDIPEGYSVSREKKERFSLILESASTNQTSMYLCASRSQGNTGELFFGEGSRLTVL.

This clonotype was counted only a few times. The V gene is TRBV7-9, the J gene TRBJ2-7, with D possibly matching TRBD1 (6 bases). CDR1 is SEHNR and CDR2 is FQNEAQ in the germline V gene (reference sequence). This CDR3 contains 15 residues. V was shortened by 5 bases and J by 1 base, with 15 bases between the two germline ends. CDR3 sequence: CASSHDRTPSYEQYV. The CDR3 DNA reads as TGTGCCAGCAGCCACGACAGGACCCCTTCCTACGAGCAGTACGTC.

In its sample, this clonotype was seen many times. The chain joins TRBV5-1 to TRBJ2-5; 8 bases fit TRBD2. J gave up 5 bases and V 2 bases, and 2 bases lay outside the gene matches. Germline values: CDR1 SGHRS, CDR2 YFSETQ. This CDR3 comprises 13 residues. Here the CDR3 DNA reads TGCGCCAGCAGCTTACCTAGCGGGGAGACCCAGTACTTC. It specifies CASSLPSGETQYF.

The genes are TRBV28 and TRBJ2-7; 7 bases are a match to TRBD1. CDR3 length: 15 amino acids. V was clipped by 5 bases and J by 3 bases; unmatched bases: 10. Germline-derived CDR1 and CDR2 are MDHEN and SYDVKM. The CDR3 nucleotides are TGTGCCAGCAGTCCACGTCCGACAGGGTACTACGAGCAGTACTTC. Protein sequence: CASSPRPTGYYEQYF. The whole variable domain, filled in from reference TRBV28 and TRBJ2-7, reads DVKVTQSSRYLVKRTGEKVFLECVQDMDHENMFWYRQDPGLGLRLIYFSYDVKMKEKGDIPEGYSVSREKKERFSLILESASTNQTSMYLCASSPRPTGYYEQYFGPGTRLTVT.

The chain links TRBV5-1 to TRBJ2-2; unclear D gene. The CDR3 loop spans 11 amino acids. The ends were cut back, 7 bases at V and 4 bases at J, with 5 bases in the middle. Germline V CDR1 and CDR2: SGHRS, YFSETQ. CDR3 in DNA: TGCGCCAGCGGCGGCACCGGGGAGCTGTTTTTT. Encoded protein: CASGGTGELFF.

The chain employs TRBV6-2 or TRBV6-3 and TRBJ2-5; 7 nucleotides line up with TRBD1. Germline V gives CDR1 MNHEY, CDR2 SVGEGT. This CDR3 spans 16 amino acids. V lost 2 bases and J lost 3; bases outside the gene matches: 9. The CDR3, as DNA: TGTGCCAGCAGTTACGCCGGGGACAGACTGAAAGAGACCCAGTACTTC. Amino acids: CASSYAGDRLKETQYF.

This clonotype was seen only a few times. The chain links TRBV6-5 to TRBJ2-7, with TRBD1 matching 11 bases. J was trimmed by 4 bases and V by 5 bases; bases with no gene match: 1. This CDR3 contains 13 residues. CDR1 is MNHEY and CDR2 is SVGAGI in the germline V gene. The CDR3 nucleotides read TGTGCCAGCAGTAGGGACAGGGGGTACGAGCAGTACTTC. Translating it yields CASSRDRGYEQYF.

J is TRBJ2-2 and V is TRBV29-1; no clear D gene. The CDR3 is 13 amino acids. Germline CDR1 reads SQVTM; CDR2 reads ANQGSEA. Trimming cost V 7 bases and J 7 bases, with 16 bases left between them. Here the CDR3 DNA reads TGCAGCGCCCGGCCAGGTAGACTCGGGGAGCTGTTTTTT. This translates into CSARPGRLGELFF.

The chain joins TRBV18 to TRBJ2-2, with a weak D call TRBD1 (5 bases). The germline V gene has CDR1 KGHSH and CDR2 LQKENI. Deletions cut 6 bases from V and 0 bases from J, with 14 bases between. The CDR3 loop spans 16 amino acids. In DNA form, the CDR3 reads TGTGCCAGCTCCCTATACACAGGCTCGAACACCGGGGAGCTGTTTTTT. Translation: CASSLYTGSNTGELFF. The full variable domain, completed using reference TRBV18 and TRBJ2-2, is NAGVMQNPRHLVRRRGQEARLRCSPMKGHSHVYWYRQLPEEGLKFMVYLQKENIIDESGMPKERFSAEFPKEGPSILRIQQVVRGDSAAYFCASSLYTGSNTGELFFGEGSRLTVL.

This clonotype was seen many times. The chain uses TRBV5-1 and TRBJ2-2, with a possible D match to TRBD1 (6 bases). Germline CDR1 reads SGHRS; CDR2 reads YFSETQ. Between the trimmed V and J ends, which lost 4 bases and 6 bases, there was a span of 16 bases. CDR3 size: 15 residues. Written as DNA, the CDR3 is TGCGCCAGCAGCCCTTCCAGGGGTTCCGCCGGGGAGCTGTTTTTT. Residues: CASSPSRGSAGELFF.

The chain uses TRBV3-1 and TRBJ2-1, with D unclear. Trimming shortened V by 2 bases and J by 3 bases, and 8 bases separated the two germline ends. This CDR3 is 14 amino acids long. The V gene's germline CDR1 is LGHDT and CDR2 YNNKEL (reference sequence). The CDR3 DNA is TGTGCCAGCAGCCAATCGGTGCACTACAATGAGCAGTTCTTC. Translation gives CASSQSVHYNEQFF.

This chain uses TRBV5-1 with TRBJ2-2, with D hard to call. CDR3 length: 14 amino acids. The germline V gene encodes CDR1 SGHRS and CDR2 YFSETQ. The V end lost 0 bases, the J end lost 2 bases, and 5 bases lay between the germline ends. CDR3 DNA: TGCGCCAGCAGCTTGGGGAGTAACACCGGGGAGCTGTTTTTT. Translated, it gives CASSLGSNTGELFF. Complete variable domain (other parts from reference TRBV5-1 and TRBJ2-2): KAGVTQTPRYLIKTRGQQVTLSCSPISGHRSVSWYQQTPGQGLQFLFEYFSETQRNKGNFPGRFSGRQFSNSRSEMNVSTLELGDSALYLCASSLGSNTGELFFGEGSRLTVL.

V and J are TRBV11-3 and TRBJ2-2; D unclear. The CDR3 length is 14 residues. V was pared by 5 bases and J by 6 bases, with 13 bases between. Germline V CDR1 and CDR2: SGHNT, YENEEA. Here the CDR3 reads CASSPRSRSGELFF. The CDR3 nucleotides are TGTGCCAGCAGCCCGCGGTCGCGTTCCGGGGAGCTGTTTTTT.

This clonotype was observed a few times. The chain uses TRBV28 and TRBJ2-3; 11 nucleotides match TRBD2. The J segment lost 2 bases and the V segment lost 5 bases, leaving 3 bases of the junction unmatched. This CDR3 region has 15 residues. Germline assignment: CDR1 MDHEN and CDR2 SYDVKM. CDR3 amino acids: CASSLAGGTTDTQYF. In DNA form, the CDR3 reads TGTGCCAGCAGTCTAGCGGGAGGAACCACAGATACGCAGTATTTT.

The rearrangement links TRBV14 to TRBJ2-4, with D possibly being TRBD1 (7 bases). The CDR3 runs 15 residues. Trimming shortened V by 4 bases and J by 4 bases, and 14 bases separated the two germline ends. Germline CDR1 reads SGHDN; CDR2 reads FVKESK. The CDR3 is CASSPGGTVKNIQYF. DNA of the CDR3: TGTGCCAGCAGCCCCGGCGGGACAGTTAAAAACATTCAGTACTTC.

The rearrangement joins TRBV20-1 to TRBJ2-1, with D unclear. The CDR3 spans 17 residues. Trimming took off 2 bases at V and 0 bases at J, with 17 bases between the two ends. Germline CDR1 reads DFQATT; CDR2 reads SNEGSKA (reference sequence). DNA for the CDR3: TGCAGTGCTAGACCTCAAGTCCGACCTAGCTCCTACAATGAGCAGTTCTTC. Amino acids: CSARPQVRPSSYNEQFF.

This clonotype was seen only a few times. This chain links TRBV7-9 with TRBJ1-4; D remains unclear. The CDR3 length is 12 residues. V was shortened by 0 bases and J by 8 bases, with 4 bases between the two germline ends. CDR1 and CDR2 (germline): SEHNR, FQNEAQ (reference sequence). In DNA, the CDR3 is TGTGCCAGCAGCTTAGCTTTGGAAAAACTGTTTTTT. It translates to CASSLALEKLFF.